This entry describes one T cell receptor beta chain. The data were taken from a study of cytomegalovirus exposure and HLA in healthy donors. The data were produced by immunoSEQ multiplex PCR, yet TCRdb's version contains in-frame clones alone and is incomplete. The table lists about 110,000 clones, about 85% of them singletons. CDR1 SNHLY and CDR2 FYNNEI come from the germline V gene. Trimming removed 4 bases from V and 2 bases from J, with 14 bases in between. The CDR3 spans 15 residues. J is TRBJ1-1 and V is TRBV2, with D perhaps TRBD1 (6 bases). Sequencing used PBMCs. This sequence was found in a woman in her late teens or twenties in good health and CMV-seronegative. In DNA form, the CDR3 reads TGTGCCAGCAGTGCTTCCCAGGGGCTTAACACTGAAGCTTTCTTT. Protein product: CASSASQGLNTEAFF.